This passage covers 14 T cell receptor beta chains from one sample sequenced in a study of post-analysis software for immune sequencing data. Which antigens these TCRs recognize remains unknown. Overall study results and limits: Comparison of patients with controls showed a handful of TRBV segments more frequent in patients, TRBV5-6, TRBV5-1 and TRBV20-1 among them.

Unique molecular identifiers tagged the TCR beta cDNA libraries. Using its own MiXCR run on the PCR reads, TCRdb lists one record per CDR3 protein. The data hold hundreds of thousands of distinct CDR3 sequences, with about 27% observed a single time. Sequenced: blood. The receptors come from a girl aged 10 to 17 with multiple sclerosis.

This clonotype was observed a handful of times. The V and J genes are TRBV7-9 and TRBJ2-5, with D perhaps matching TRBD2 (6 bases). CDR3 size: 15 residues. Germline values: CDR1 SEHNR, CDR2 FQNEAQ (reference sequence). Trimming cost V 7 bases and J 1 base, with 16 bases left between them. CDR3 sequence (DNA): TGTGCCAGCAAGGCTGGGGAGGCTTTCCAAGAGACCCAGTACTTC. Translated: CASKAGEAFQETQYF.

This clonotype was counted once. The chain employs TRBV6-2 or TRBV6-3 and TRBJ2-7; 9 nucleotides agree with TRBD2. The CDR3 covers 17 residues. J lost 3 bases, V lost 6 bases, and 15 bases had no gene match. CDR1 is MNHEY and CDR2 is SVGEGT in the germline V gene. CDR3 protein: CASSPLVAGGSLYEQYF. In DNA form, the CDR3 reads TGTGCCAGCAGCCCATTGGTTGCGGGAGGGTCTCTCTACGAGCAGTACTTC.

Only a few counts were recorded for this clonotype. This chain joins TRBV10-3 and TRBJ2-1; D unresolved. This CDR3 comprises 11 residues. The V gene's germline CDR1 is ENHRY and CDR2 SYGVKD. V lost 3 bases, J lost 6 bases, and 3 bases lay in between. The CDR3 is CAISEANEQFF. The CDR3 DNA follows: TGTGCCATCAGTGAAGCCAATGAGCAGTTCTTC.

This clonotype was seen a few times. V gene TRBV6-5 combines with J gene TRBJ2-5; D might be TRBD1 (5 bases). The V gene lost 4 bases and the J gene lost 5 bases, with 14 bases spanning the gap. Germline CDR1 reads MNHEY; CDR2 reads SVGAGI. The CDR3 consists of 14 residues. CDR3 in DNA: TGTGCCAGCAGTTCAGGGCCGAGCTTGGAGACCCAGTACTTC. It is translated as CASSSGPSLETQYF.

This clonotype was counted only a few times. The CDR3 reads CASSYGTGGGVTQYF. Written as DNA, the CDR3 is TGTGCCAGCAGTTACGGGACAGGGGGTGGTGTGACCCAGTACTTC. This rearrangement joins TRBV6-5 to TRBJ2-5; 11 nucleotides match TRBD1. The CDR3 spans 15 residues. The trim removed 2 bases at V and 7 bases at J, leaving 6 bases unmatched. CDR1 and CDR2 (germline): MNHEY, SVGAGI.

The table lists this clonotype with a few counts. The CDR3 region is CASSRGLAGALSVSYNEQFF. The CDR3 DNA reads as TGTGCCAGCAGCCGGGGACTAGCGGGGGCACTTAGCGTATCCTACAATGAGCAGTTCTTC. The chain combines TRBV6-2 or TRBV6-3 with TRBJ2-1; TRBD2 aligns across 14 bases. The V and J ends lost 6 bases and 1 base, in that order; junction bases with no gene match: 14. CDR1 and CDR2 (germline): MNHEY, SVGEGT. This CDR3 is 20 amino acids long.

This rearrangement joins TRBV6-1 to TRBJ2-3; 12 bases match TRBD1. Unmatched junction bases numbered 11, after V lost 5 bases and J lost 5 bases. The CDR3 spans 17 residues. Germline lookup yields CDR1 MNHNS and CDR2 SASEGT. The CDR3 coding sequence is TGTGCCAGCAGTCGGGACAGGGGGCGACCCGGTCAAGATACGCAGTATTTT. Encoded protein: CASSRDRGRPGQDTQYF.

The genes are TRBV2 and TRBJ2-7; possibly TRBD1 for D (5 bases). Trimming left V 7 bases short and J 6 bases short, with 19 bases between. Germline CDR1 reads SNHLY; CDR2 reads FYNNEI. The CDR3 runs 14 residues. CDR3 nucleotides: TGTGCCAGCACCTTCGACCAGGGTTTCGGCGAGCAGTACTTC. Translating it yields CASTFDQGFGEQYF.

V usage is TRBV24-1 and J usage is TRBJ1-2, with a tentative D call TRBD1 (5 bases). Germline CDR1 reads KGHDR; CDR2 reads SFDVKD. The CDR3 has 16 amino acids. V gave up 3 bases and J gave up 5 bases, with 18 bases separating them. The DNA of the CDR3 is TGTGCCACCAGTGATACCAACGGGAGGGGAGGATATGGCTACACCTTC. This encodes CATSDTNGRGGYGYTF.

This clonotype was seen once. The DNA for the CDR3 is TGTGCCACAGGCGGGCGTAGGAACACTGAAGCTTTCTTT. The encoded protein is CATGGRRNTEAFF. The chain uses TRBV28 and TRBJ1-1; D is ambiguous. Trimming stripped 10 bases from V and 1 base from J, with 13 bases between. This CDR3 region has 13 residues. Germline CDR1 is MDHEN and CDR2 is SYDVKM.

With regard to this clonotype: One base away lies a much larger clone, so this may be a sequencing read error. The CDR3 sequence: CASSRGAGPNQTQYF. The CDR3 DNA reads TGCGCCAGCAGCCGAGGAGCCGGACCCAACCAGACCCAGTACTTC. The V call is TRBV5-1, the J call TRBJ2-5, with unresolved D. Germline V lookup: CDR1 SGHRS, CDR2 YFSETQ. CDR3 length equals 15 residues. V lost 4 bases to trimming and J lost 6 bases, with 19 bases between them. The variable domain in full, completed from reference TRBV5-1 and TRBJ2-5, reads KAGVTQTPRYLIKTRGQQVTLSCSPISGHRSVSWYQQTPGQGLQFLFEYFSETQRNKGNFPGRFSGRQFSNSRSEMNVSTLELGDSALYLCASSRGAGPNQTQYFGPGTRLLVL.

This clonotype showed up just a few times. V and J are TRBV3-1 and TRBJ2-1; 7 nucleotides agree with TRBD2. The CDR3 consists of 16 residues. With V trimmed by 0 bases and J by 3 bases, 5 bases remained unmatched. Germline-derived CDR1 and CDR2 are LGHDT and YNNKEL (reference sequence). For the CDR3, the DNA is TGTGCCAGCAGCCAAGATGGGCTAGCGGTCTACAATGAGCAGTTCTTC. Its protein product is CASSQDGLAVYNEQFF.

The gene calls are TRBV20-1 and TRBJ2-7; 8 bases map to TRBD2. CDR1 DFQATT and CDR2 SNEGSKA come from the germline V gene (reference sequence). V dropped 3 bases and J dropped 5; count of bases not matched to a gene: 9. This CDR3 has 14 residues. The CDR3 bases are TGCAGTGCTAGTAAAGCGGGAGTACCTGACGAGCAGTACTTC. Amino acid sequence: CSASKAGVPDEQYF.

This clonotype was recorded a few times. This rearrangement joins TRBV20-1 to TRBJ1-6; D is perhaps TRBD1 (5 bases). From germline, CDR1 is DFQATT and CDR2 SNEGSKA (reference sequence). Trimming pared 6 bases from V and 0 bases from J, leaving 15 bases between. This CDR3 region has 16 residues. The CDR3 loop reads CSAPGHASSYNSPLHF. For the CDR3, the DNA is TGCAGTGCCCCGGGGCACGCCAGCTCCTATAATTCACCCCTCCACTTT.